The 10 T cell receptor beta chains given below trace back to one sample, sequenced in a study of T cells in Graves' hyperthyroidism and ophthalmopathy. Using RNA transcripts as the source, TCR beta CDR3 regions were amplified. HTBI primers were employed in a first-round RT-PCR of the TCR CDR3. TCRdb recomputed calls from the multiplex PCR reads with MiXCR, one row per CDR3 protein. This repertoire shows about half a million distinct CDR3 sequences, less than 25% found once; its top ten account for 26%. The sample comprised blood. The source of these receptors is a young man with Graves' hyperthyroidism.

This clonotype was counted at least ten times. This chain uses TRBV12-3 or TRBV12-4 with TRBJ1-1; no reliable D call. The CDR3 has 14 amino acids. Trimming stripped 3 bases from V and 1 base from J, with 9 bases between. CDR3 amino acids: CASSFVGGNTEAFF. In nucleotides, the CDR3 is TGTGCCAGCAGTTTCGTTGGAGGGAACACTGAAGCTTTCTTT.

This clonotype was found many times. V usage is TRBV28 and J usage is TRBJ1-5; unclear D gene. The CDR3 is 15 amino acids. Between the trimmed V and J ends, which lost 5 bases and 5 bases, there was a span of 16 bases. In germline, CDR1 is MDHEN, CDR2 SYDVKM. The CDR3 DNA reads TGTGCCAGCAGTCTGACGTGGCTCCCCGATCAGCCCCAGCATTTT. Protein product: CASSLTWLPDQPQHF.

The sample holds many counts of this clonotype. V usage is TRBV29-1 and J usage is TRBJ2-5; tentatively, D is TRBD2 (7 bases). The V and J ends lost 8 bases and 4 bases respectively, with 17 bases between them. The length of the CDR3 is 13 residues. CDR1 and CDR2 (germline): SQVTM, ANQGSEA. In DNA form, the CDR3 reads TGCAGCTCGAGAGGGGGGGCCCTAGAGACCCAGTACTTC. Protein product: CSSRGGALETQYF.

The CDR3 is CASSSGLGAYEQYF. In DNA form, the CDR3 reads TGTGCCAGCAGTTCGGGCTTAGGGGCCTACGAGCAGTACTTC. This chain joins TRBV6-5 and TRBJ2-7; D is perhaps TRBD1 (5 bases). The CDR3 contains 14 residues. Trimming cost V 4 bases and J 2 bases, with 12 bases left between them. Germline CDR1 reads MNHEY; CDR2 reads SVGAGI.

This clonotype occurred many times. The rearrangement joins TRBV28 to TRBJ1-5; D uncertain. The germline V gene has CDR1 MDHEN and CDR2 SYDVKM. V was pared by 2 bases and J by 3 bases, with 8 bases between. The CDR3 has 14 residues. The CDR3 DNA follows: TGTGCCAGCAGTTTAATCGACCCCAATCAGCCCCAGCATTTT. Its translation: CASSLIDPNQPQHF.

This clonotype has ten or more counts. The chain recombines TRBV30 with TRBJ1-2; D gene ambiguous. V was trimmed by 1 base and J by 4 bases, leaving 10 bases between them. The V gene's germline CDR1 is GTSNPN and CDR2 SVGIG (reference sequence). CDR3 length: 13 residues. CDR3 coding DNA: TGTGCCTGGAGTGAACAGAACCTCTATGGCTACACCTTC. Its translation is CAWSEQNLYGYTF.

This clonotype was seen ten or more times. V and J are TRBV11-2 and TRBJ2-2, with 11 bases lining up with TRBD2. V lost 4 bases, J lost 3 bases, and 4 bases stayed unmatched. The V gene's germline CDR1 is SGHAT and CDR2 FQNNGV. The CDR3 totals 16 residues. The CDR3, as DNA: TGTGCCAGCAGCTCGGGGGGACTAGCGGACACCGGGGAGCTGTTTTTT. It translates to CASSSGGLADTGELFF.

The sample holds many counts of this clonotype. The gene calls are TRBV20-1 and TRBJ1-2; 8 nucleotides align to TRBD1. The CDR3 is 15 amino acids. The junction had 16 bases not matched to a gene; V was cut back by 6 bases and J by 7 bases. Germline CDR1 DFQATT, CDR2 SNEGSKA (reference sequence). This CDR3 reads CSAQEAPRGQGGYTF. The CDR3 DNA sequence: TGCAGTGCCCAAGAAGCCCCCAGGGGGCAAGGTGGCTACACCTTC.

This clonotype was seen many times. The chain combines TRBV9 with TRBJ1-2; D remains unclear. The CDR3 runs 13 residues. Germline-derived CDR1 and CDR2 are SGDLS and YYNGEE. V gave up 0 bases and J gave up 1 base, with 4 bases separating them. Here the CDR3 DNA reads TGTGCCAGCAGCGTAGGGATTAACTATGGCTACACCTTC. The encoded protein is CASSVGINYGYTF.

The chain carries TRBV12-3 or TRBV12-4 and TRBJ2-5, with TRBD1 identical over 8 bases. Losses at the gene ends were 6 bases for V and 4 bases for J; bases not matched to a gene: 7. The CDR3 runs 14 residues. CDR3 region: CASRPGQGGETQYF. DNA for the CDR3: TGTGCCAGCAGACCCGGACAGGGAGGAGAGACCCAGTACTTC.